A selection of T cell receptor beta chains follows, all from one sample in a study of T cell changes during pregnancy in multiple sclerosis. Generated by immunoSEQ multiplex PCR, the TCRdb table keeps only in-frame clones and is missing some. There are 10,000 to 12,000 clones in the sample; about 89% occur only once, and 5.1% lies in the top ten. The source material was CD8+ T cells from peripheral blood mononuclear cells, sampled in the first trimester of pregnancy. These receptor sequences come from a female donor in good health, enrolled as a control in a pregnancy study. The CDR3 runs from the conserved cysteine through the conserved F or W. The order of the fields is clone size, CDR3 length, D gene, V gene, J gene, CDR3 DNA, CDR3 protein. D genes are given only for firm matches. The size field is filled for only some rows; it gives once, few, many or a size class.

abundance: -; len: 13; d_gene: -; v_gene: TRBV5-1; j_gene: TRBJ1-2; CDR3nt: TGCGCCAGCAAAGAGGGCGCCCTAGAGGGCTACACCTTC; CDR3aa: CASKEGALEGYTF
abundance: once; len: 11; d_gene: -; v_gene: TRBV7-8; j_gene: TRBJ2-1; CDR3nt: TGTGCCAGCAGCCCCGGGAATGAGCAGTTCTTC; CDR3aa: CASSPGNEQFF
abundance: once; len: 16; d_gene: TRBD1; v_gene: TRBV19; j_gene: TRBJ1-1; CDR3nt: TGTGCCAGTAGTATTCTACCGGGACAGGGAAGCCCTGAAGCTTTCTTT; CDR3aa: CASSILPGQGSPEAFF
abundance: -; len: 16; d_gene: TRBD1; v_gene: TRBV6-1; j_gene: TRBJ1-5; CDR3nt: TGTGCCAGCAGTGAGGGCTCAGGGGGCGACAATCAGCCCCAGCATTTT; CDR3aa: CASSEGSGGDNQPQHF
abundance: -; len: 17; d_gene: TRBD1; v_gene: TRBV6-4; j_gene: TRBJ2-3; CDR3nt: TGTGCCAGCAGTGACCCTGATGGGACAGGGGGCGCAGATACGCAGTATTTT; CDR3aa: CASSDPDGTGGADTQYF
abundance: -; len: 13; d_gene: TRBD1; v_gene: TRBV7-6; j_gene: TRBJ1-1; CDR3nt: TGTGCCAGCAGCTTAGCTCAGGGGGCGCCGGCTTTCTTT; CDR3aa: CASSLAQGAPAFF
abundance: few; len: 16; d_gene: -; v_gene: TRBV7-9; j_gene: TRBJ1-6; CDR3nt: TGTGCCAGCAGCTCCCCCCAGGTCTTACGGAATTCACCCCTCCACTTT; CDR3aa: CASSSPQVLRNSPLHF
abundance: -; len: 12; d_gene: -; v_gene: TRBV2; j_gene: TRBJ2-3; CDR3nt: TGTGCCAGCAGGGACTACACAGATACGCAGTATTTT; CDR3aa: CASRDYTDTQYF
abundance: -; len: 14; d_gene: -; v_gene: TRBV4-1; j_gene: TRBJ2-1; CDR3nt: TGCGCCAGCAGCCAAAACCCCAGCGTCAATGAGCAGTTCTTC; CDR3aa: CASSQNPSVNEQFF
abundance: -; len: 14; d_gene: -; v_gene: TRBV4-3; j_gene: TRBJ1-1; CDR3nt: TGCGCCAGCAGCCAAGAAGGCACCATCGGAGGGGCTTTCTTT; CDR3aa: CASSQEGTIGGAFF
abundance: -; len: 15; d_gene: -; v_gene: TRBV5-5; j_gene: TRBJ1-2; CDR3nt: TGTGCCAGCAGCGTCACTCTCGGGGGTAGCTATGGCTACACCTTC; CDR3aa: CASSVTLGGSYGYTF
abundance: -; len: 17; d_gene: TRBD2; v_gene: TRBV13; j_gene: TRBJ2-7; CDR3nt: TGTGCCAGCAATTCCTGGGATAGCGGGTACAACTCCTACGAGCAGTACTTC; CDR3aa: CASNSWDSGYNSYEQYF